This T cell receptor (beta chain) was profiled in a study of technical replicates of blood from a few donors. Repertoires were generated with immunoSEQ multiplex PCR, while TCRdb's copy carries only in-frame clones and drops some. This table has about 12,000 clones, 85% to 95% appearing once. CDR1 and CDR2 (germline): SGHVS, FQNEAQ. This CDR3 has 16 amino acids. J gave up 8 bases and V 6 bases, and 9 bases lay outside the gene matches. The material sequenced was PBMCs. This receptor was identified in a human donor in good health. The V gene is TRBV7-8, the J gene TRBJ2-2, with 13 bases fitting TRBD2. The CDR3 here is CASSPGLAGVSGELFF. DNA of the CDR3: TGTGCCAGCAGTCCCGGACTAGCGGGGGTGTCAGGGGAGCTGTTTTTT.